The sequence of this T cell receptor (beta chain) was determined in a study of graft-versus-host responses after intestinal transplantation. About the research overall: Recipients got multivisceral, liver-intestinal, or isolated intestinal transplants. Once they had received anti-thymocyte globulin induction, all recipients took tacrolimus and steroids for around three years.

CDR1 is SGDLS and CDR2 is YYNGEE in the germline V gene. The CDR3 extends over 19 amino acids. With 3 bases clipped from V and 4 bases from J, the junction kept 12 bases outside the gene matches. The study's findings and limits: Early after transplant, HvG declines were associated with peak levels of circulating GvH clones.

Sequencing was performed with immunoSEQ multiplex PCR; in TCRdb, only in-frame clones are kept and a portion is missing. The table has some 39,000 clones, approximately 95% seen once; the top ten hold about 0.5%. As concerns this clone: Its antigen is not known.

The receptor was isolated from a human donor who was the organ donor for an intestinal transplant. The sample here was unstimulated CD8+ T cells sorted from spleen or lymph node cells, taken before transplant. This chain links TRBV9 with TRBJ2-5; 16 nucleotides line up with TRBD2. CDR3 loop: CASSEGLAGGLTVAETQYF. The CDR3 nucleotides are TGTGCCAGCAGCGAGGGACTAGCGGGGGGGCTCACAGTGGCAGAGACCCAGTACTTC.